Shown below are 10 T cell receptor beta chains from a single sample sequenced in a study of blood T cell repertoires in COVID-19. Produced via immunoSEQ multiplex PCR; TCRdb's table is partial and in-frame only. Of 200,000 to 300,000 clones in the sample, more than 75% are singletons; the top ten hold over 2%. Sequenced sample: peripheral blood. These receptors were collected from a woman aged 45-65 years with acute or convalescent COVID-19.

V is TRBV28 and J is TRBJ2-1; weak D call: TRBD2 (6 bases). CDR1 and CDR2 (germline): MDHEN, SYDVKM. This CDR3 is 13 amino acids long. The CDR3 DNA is TGTGCGCGCAGTAGCGGAGGGAGTGGTGAGCAGTTCTTC. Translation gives CARSSGGSGEQFF.

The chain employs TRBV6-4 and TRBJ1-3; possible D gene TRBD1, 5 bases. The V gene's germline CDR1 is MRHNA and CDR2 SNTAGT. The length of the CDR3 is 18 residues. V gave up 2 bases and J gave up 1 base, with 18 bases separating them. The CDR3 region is CASSDRVVQAQSGNTIYF. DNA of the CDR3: TGTGCCAGCAGTGACCGTGTGGTACAGGCCCAATCTGGAAACACCATATATTTT.

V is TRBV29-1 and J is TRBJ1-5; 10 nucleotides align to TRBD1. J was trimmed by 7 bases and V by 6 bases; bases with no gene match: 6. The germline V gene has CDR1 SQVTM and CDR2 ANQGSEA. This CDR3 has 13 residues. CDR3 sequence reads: CSVQPGQGQPQHF. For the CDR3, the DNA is TGCAGCGTCCAACCGGGACAGGGGCAGCCCCAGCATTTT.

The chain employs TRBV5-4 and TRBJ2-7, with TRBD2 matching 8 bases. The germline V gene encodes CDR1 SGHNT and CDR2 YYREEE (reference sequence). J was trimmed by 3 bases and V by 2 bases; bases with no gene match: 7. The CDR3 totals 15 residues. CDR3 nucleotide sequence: TGTGCCAGCAGCTTAACAGCGGGAGCTAACTACGAGCAGTACTTC. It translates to CASSLTAGANYEQYF.

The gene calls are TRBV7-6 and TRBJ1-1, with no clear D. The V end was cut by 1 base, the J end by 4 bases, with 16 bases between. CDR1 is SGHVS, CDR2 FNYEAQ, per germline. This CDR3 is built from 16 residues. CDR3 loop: CASSLDRRYSLTEAFF. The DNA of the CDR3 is TGTGCCAGCAGCTTAGATCGCAGGTACTCGCTCACTGAAGCTTTCTTT.

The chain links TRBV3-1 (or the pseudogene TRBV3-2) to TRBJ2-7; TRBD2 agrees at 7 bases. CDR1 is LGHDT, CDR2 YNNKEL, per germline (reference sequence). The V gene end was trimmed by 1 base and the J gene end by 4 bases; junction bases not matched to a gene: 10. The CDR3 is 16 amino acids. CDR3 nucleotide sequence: TGTGCCAGCAGCCAAGTTAACGGGAGGCCTCCGTACGAGCAGTACTTC. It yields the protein CASSQVNGRPPYEQYF.

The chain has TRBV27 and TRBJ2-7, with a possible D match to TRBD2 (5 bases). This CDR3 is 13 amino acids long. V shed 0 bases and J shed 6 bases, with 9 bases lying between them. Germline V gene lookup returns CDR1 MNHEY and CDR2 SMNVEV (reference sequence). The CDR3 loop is CASSLSRRAEQYF. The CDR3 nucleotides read TGTGCCAGCAGTTTATCGAGGCGGGCCGAGCAGTACTTC.

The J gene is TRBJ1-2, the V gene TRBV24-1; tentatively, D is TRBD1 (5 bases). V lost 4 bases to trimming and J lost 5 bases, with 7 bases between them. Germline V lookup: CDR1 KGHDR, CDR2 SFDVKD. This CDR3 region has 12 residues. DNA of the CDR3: TGTGCCACCAGTGACAGGGTATATGGCTACACCTTC. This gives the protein CATSDRVYGYTF.

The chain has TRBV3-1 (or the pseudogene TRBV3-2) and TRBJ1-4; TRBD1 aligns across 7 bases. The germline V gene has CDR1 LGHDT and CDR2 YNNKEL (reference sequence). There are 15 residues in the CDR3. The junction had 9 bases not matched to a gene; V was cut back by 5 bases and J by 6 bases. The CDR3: CASSNLQGEDEKLFF. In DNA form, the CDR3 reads TGTGCCAGCAGCAACCTCCAGGGGGAGGATGAAAAACTGTTTTTT.

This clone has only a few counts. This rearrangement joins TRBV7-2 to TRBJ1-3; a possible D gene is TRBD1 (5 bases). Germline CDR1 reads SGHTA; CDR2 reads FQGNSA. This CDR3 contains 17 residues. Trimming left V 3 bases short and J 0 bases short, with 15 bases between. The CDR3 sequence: CASSLQPGPVSGNTIYF. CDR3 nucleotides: TGTGCCAGCAGCTTGCAGCCAGGGCCAGTCTCTGGAAACACCATATATTTT.